Following are 2 T cell receptor beta chains from one sample sequenced in a study of T cell changes during pregnancy in multiple sclerosis. Profiled with immunoSEQ multiplex PCR; TCRdb holds only in-frame clones, not every one. The sample carries about 52,000 clones, approximately 92% recorded once. The source material was CD4+ T cells from peripheral blood mononuclear cells, sampled in the third trimester of pregnancy. These receptors were obtained from a female donor with multiple sclerosis, enrolled in a pregnancy study.

The V gene is TRBV5-1, the J gene TRBJ1-1, with D tentatively TRBD1 (5 bases). This CDR3 has 13 amino acids. From germline, CDR1 is SGHRS and CDR2 YFSETQ. V lost 4 bases and J 6 bases, leaving 13 bases between the germline ends. Written as DNA, the CDR3 is TGCGCCAGCAGCCCTCCGGGAGGGGCTGAAGCTTTCTTT. Translating it yields CASSPPGGAEAFF.

The chain uses TRBV7-8 and TRBJ2-7, with D maybe TRBD2 (6 bases). The germline V and J ends were trimmed by 5 bases and 7 bases, with 27 bases remaining between them. The length of the CDR3 is 17 residues. Germline V gives CDR1 SGHVS, CDR2 FQNEAQ. The CDR3 spells CASSPEVGGAPRREQYF. The CDR3 bases are TGTGCCAGCAGCCCGGAGGTCGGAGGGGCCCCTCGAAGGGAGCAGTACTTC.